This T cell receptor beta chain was identified in a study of T-cell reconstitution after alpha-beta-depleted transplantation in children. The study, taken as a whole, reports: A year post-transplant, T-cell counts and diversity derived mostly from newly produced T cells.

This clonotype was picked up many times. Its antigen is not identified. TCRbeta library preparation incorporated unique molecular identifiers. MiXCR, run by TCRdb on the PCR reads, gives a single entry per CDR3 protein. The table includes 550,000 to 800,000 distinct CDR3 sequences, about an eighth detected once. Trimming took off 4 bases at V and 2 bases at J, with 5 bases between the two ends. CDR3 length: 12 residues. The chain employs TRBV12-3 or TRBV12-4 and TRBJ2-5; no clear D gene. The TCR originated in a girl aged 2-10 years with congenital amegakaryocytic thrombocytopenia, due to receive a stem cell transplant. This specimen was PBMCs, taken before TCRalphabeta/CD19-depleted stem cell transplant. This CDR3 reads CASSSRQETQYF. The CDR3 nucleotides are TGTGCCAGCAGTTCCCGGCAAGAGACCCAGTACTTC.